This is a list of T cell receptor beta chains from one sample in a study of blood T cell repertoires in COVID-19. Clones were read by immunoSEQ multiplex PCR, and TCRdb kept only the in-frame ones, dropping some. The data hold about 350,000 clones, with about 88% observed a single time. The sample taken for sequencing was PBMCs or T cells enriched from blood (not recorded which). The receptors were sampled from a woman aged 30 to 39 who had been exposed to COVID-19. Both conserved end residues are part of each CDR3. A D gene is named only where the DNA matches it firmly. A row's size may be missing; if present it is once, few, many or a size class.

CASSFPLAGGLNEQFF,TGTGCCAGCAGCTTTCCCCTAGCGGGAGGACTCAATGAGCAGTTCTTC,TRBJ2-1,TRBD2,TRBV5-8,.
CASSPMSGSFTGELFF,TGTGCCAGCAGCCCGATGAGCGGGAGTTTCACCGGGGAGCTGTTTTTT,TRBJ2-2,TRBD2,TRBV11-2,.
CASSRIVAATNEKLFF,TGTGCCAGCAGCCGTATTGTAGCTGCAACTAATGAAAAACTGTTTTTT,TRBJ1-4,.,TRBV4-2,few
CASSLAGQGNTEAFF,TGTGCCAGCAGCTTAGCGGGACAGGGGAACACTGAAGCTTTCTTT,TRBJ1-1,TRBD1,TRBV7-9,.
CASSLVGGSTDTQYF,TGTGCCAGCAGCTTAGTTGGCGGTAGCACAGATACGCAGTATTTT,TRBJ2-3,.,TRBV7-2,.
CASGQRLSGNTIYF,TGTGCTAGCGGCCAGCGTCTCTCTGGAAACACCATATATTTT,TRBJ1-3,.,TRBV6-6,once
CATTRRQGSYEQYF,TGTGCCACCACGAGGCGCCAGGGGTCCTACGAGCAGTACTTC,TRBJ2-7,.,TRBV28,.
CASSLDPGTSGYEQYF,TGCGCCAGCAGCTTGGATCCCGGGACTAGCGGCTACGAGCAGTACTTC,TRBJ2-7,TRBD2,TRBV5-1,.
CASSSHLRYGYTF,TGTGCCAGCAGCTCCCATTTGCGGTATGGCTACACCTTC,TRBJ1-2,.,TRBV7-9,.
CASSEFGGFNTGELFF,TGTGCCAGCAGTGAATTTGGAGGTTTCAACACCGGGGAGCTGTTTTTT,TRBJ2-2,.,TRBV25-1,once
CASSLEGTNYEQYF,TGTGCCAGCAGCTTAGAAGGTACTAACTACGAGCAGTACTTC,TRBJ2-7,.,TRBV7-9,.
CACSGGGTYNEQFF,TGTGCCTGCTCCGGAGGAGGGACCTACAATGAGCAGTTCTTC,TRBJ2-1,.,TRBV19,.
CASATTNYGYTF,TGTGCCAGCGCAACTACTAACTATGGCTACACCTTC,TRBJ1-2,.,TRBV28,.